This T cell receptor (beta chain) was found in a study of shared clonotypes between healthy human individuals. Deletions cut 5 bases from V and 0 bases from J, with 10 bases between. CDR1 and CDR2 from the germline V gene are MDHEN and SYDVKM. The CDR3 covers 15 residues. Regarding the study as a whole: Of the naive CD4 clonotypes, approximately 5% were shared across a few donors.

The assay was run at deep level. Produced via immunoSEQ multiplex PCR; TCRdb's table is partial and in-frame only. This table holds approximately 350,000 clones, around 96% found once. On this clone: Antigen: not known.

CD8 memory merged CD45RO+ with CCR7-negative CD45RA+ TemRA cells. This chain links TRBV28 with TRBJ1-4, with D unclear. The sequencing sample was made of memory CD8+ T cells sorted from blood. Described subset: CD45RO+ cells pooled with CCR7-negative TemRA cells. The sequence derives from a man younger than 40 in good health. The CDR3 sequence: CASSQQRATNEKLFF. The DNA for the CDR3 is TGTGCCAGCAGTCAGCAGCGTGCAACTAATGAAAAACTGTTTTTT.